These T cell receptor beta chains were read from a single sample in a study of T cells after yellow fever vaccination. From the 5' RACE reads, TCRdb called clonotypes with MiXCR, one entry per CDR3 protein. This table has 150,000 or so distinct CDR3 sequences, almost 7% appearing once. This sample comprised CD4+ T cells sorted from PBMCs, obtained less than 6 days after the first yellow fever vaccination. The source is a man aged 18 to 35 who received the YFV17D yellow fever vaccine. Both conserved end residues are part of each CDR3.

v_call	j_call	cdr3_aa
TRBV5-1	TRBJ2-1	CASSLEVDQQFF
TRBV7-2	TRBJ2-5	CASSLRSPQETQYF
TRBV18	TRBJ2-4	CASSPPNAEPNIQYF
TRBV29-1	TRBJ2-3	CSVGQTDTQYF
TRBV7-8	TRBJ2-1	CASSATEAGDTYNEQFF
TRBV12-3/TRBV12-4	TRBJ2-5	CASSLEGSKTQYF
TRBV6-5	TRBJ2-1	CASSSSQAGVQQFF
TRBV20-1	TRBJ1-6	CSARVGTGGDNSPLHF
TRBV20-1	TRBJ2-5	CSARAGTVQETQYF
TRBV7-9	TRBJ2-5	CASSLVGEETQYF
TRBV25-1	TRBJ2-3	CASTSGGAVWSTDTQYF
TRBV12-3/TRBV12-4	TRBJ2-7	CASSLGQLGYEQYF
TRBV7-6	TRBJ2-3	CASSRAGRGDTDTQYF
TRBV21-1	TRBJ1-3	CASSKVGASGNTIYF
TRBV7-2	TRBJ1-5	CASSLTDGNQPQHF
TRBV5-1	TRBJ2-1	CASSVTGLRSYEQFF
TRBV9	TRBJ2-3	CASNGQSFTDTQYF
TRBV20-1	TRBJ1-5	CCARGLGAERQPQHF
TRBV5-6	TRBJ1-2	CASTLRGASNYGYTF
TRBV5-1	TRBJ2-3	CACSLGWAGAEFTDTQYF
TRBV7-2	TRBJ1-1	CASSFRGGMNTEAFF
TRBV7-7	TRBJ2-5	CASSPTFEEAKYF
TRBV6-2/TRBV6-3	TRBJ2-2	CASSYSEPGTGIAGELFF
TRBV7-2	TRBJ2-7	CASSLVLAGGSYEQYF
TRBV7-9	TRBJ2-1	CASSHPPEPGPYNEQFF
TRBV5-4	TRBJ2-7	CASSLEGGGYEQYF
TRBV7-9	TRBJ1-1	CASSLAGDGNTEAFF
TRBV4-2	TRBJ2-1	CASSQDRGGFSYNEQFF
TRBV6-5	TRBJ1-1	CASSYLTDRGNTEAFF
TRBV3-1	TRBJ2-7	CASSQGGTGHVEYF
TRBV7-2	TRBJ2-1	CASSLSNEQFF
TRBV5-4	TRBJ2-1	CASTITYRDREQFF
TRBV7-6	TRBJ1-1	CASSSQAGTEAFF
TRBV7-2	TRBJ1-4	CASSFLGGEGEKLFF
TRBV19	TRBJ1-5	CASSTTTRLYQPQHF
TRBV29-1	TRBJ2-3	CSVENRDRNTDTQYF
TRBV6-2/TRBV6-3	TRBJ2-1	CAARLAGGSEQFF
TRBV12-3/TRBV12-4	TRBJ2-3	CASSPRGGPTDTQYF
TRBV4-3	TRBJ2-2	CASSQETGSNTGELFF
TRBV18	TRBJ2-7	CASSPPSGTYEQYF
TRBV5-5	TRBJ1-4	CASSWTDANEKLFF
TRBV5-4	TRBJ2-1	CASSSSRRGNNEQFF
TRBV24-1	TRBJ2-3	CATSTVRGPADTQYF
TRBV20-1	TRBJ1-4	CSAKSGGGSEKLFF
TRBV7-2	TRBJ2-1	CASSSQRGNEQFF
TRBV15	TRBJ1-2	CATSGFDRGDYGYTF
TRBV7-2	TRBJ2-5	CASSFQRGYQETQYF
TRBV7-2	TRBJ2-1	CASSLRQAGNEQFF
TRBV7-8	TRBJ2-1	CASSIKTSSGGVLINNEQFF
TRBV4-2	TRBJ2-3	CASSNRAGAVADTQYF
TRBV7-2	TRBJ2-3	CASSQVGASVTDTQYF
TRBV19	TRBJ2-3	CASSISTTSGGADTQYF
TRBV20-1	TRBJ1-1	CSASRNLNTEAFF
TRBV5-1	TRBJ2-2	CASSSGTSRNTGELFF
TRBV5-1	TRBJ2-2	CASSLEAGELFF